This T cell receptor (beta chain) was identified during a study of CD8 T cells in Susac syndrome (dated by TCRdb to the late 2010s). About the study as a whole: Whether CD8+ T cell activation and differentiation in Susac syndrome was antigen driven was tested using repertoire sequencing.

RNA was extracted with the RNeasy kit and 0.5 to 1 ug was reverse transcribed using random hexamers. TCR beta CDR3 regions were amplified with the immunoSEQ multiplex PCR assay covering 54 Vbeta and 13 Jbeta segments. Bias from PCR amplification was corrected by using a synthetic template baseline for primer optimization and for computational correction. As for how the authors treated the data: Only productive sequences were kept, with reads annotated to V, D and J genes according to IMGT and analyzed in immunoSEQ Analyzer. Clonality was calculated as one minus the Shannon entropy normalized by log2 of the number of productive unique sequences. Public and private clones were assessed among the 100 most prevalent clones of each patient and control. A clone was defined as Susac-specific if it was absent from the healthy and MS cohorts, from roughly 980 published viral clones and from other ImmuneACCESS disease sequences. The public reads were reanalyzed by TCRdb: fastp trimming at Q25, MiXCR alignment, in-frame beta chains only. Each entry merges the rows of one CDR3 protein and shows their most common DNA and genes. TCRdb, rather than the study authors, made the V and J calls. The sample table records 200,000 or so distinct CDR3 sequences; approximately 94% of these occur just once. The ten largest account for approximately 0.088% of the sample.

What the research found in general, with its limitations: The number of individuals in the TCR sequencing and HLA analysis was recognized as being relatively small.

Peripheral blood CD8+ and CD4+ T cells from healthy donors, Susac syndrome patients and multiple sclerosis patients were profiled using high-throughput TCR beta sequencing. Multiple sclerosis controls were treatment-naive patients with stable or active relapsing-remitting disease fulfilling revised McDonald criteria. CD8+ TEMRA cells were enriched by FACS, while bulk CD8+ and CD4+ T cells were purified by magnetic negative isolation. Blood was collected in EDTA tubes and processed within 24 hours, with PBMCs isolated through density gradient centrifugation. PBMCs intended for TCR sequencing were cryopreserved in liquid nitrogen and were subsequently thawed in a 37 degrees C water bath. The sorted or isolated CD4+, CD8+ and CD8+ TEMRA cells reached a purity of at least 90%. Details on this clonotype: No antigen is known for it. Per-base qualities were not stored, and no clone one base away is much larger.

From its cysteine to its phenylalanine, the CDR3 spans 13 amino acids. The kept DNA is CDR3 alone, 39 bases in frame from the first base. CDR1 is given as MNHEY and CDR2 as SVGAGI, both from the germline V gene. The junction shows trimming of 8 bases on V and 8 bases on J, and the gene matches do not reach 6 bases of it. The specimen sequenced was CD4+ T cells from PBMCs. This TCR was sampled from a human donor with multiple sclerosis. The rearrangement joined TRBV6-5 to TRBJ1-4; 9 middle bases align to TRBD1. The encoded CDR3 is CASGGGQGEKLFF. The DNA is TGTGCCAGCGGAGGGGGACAGGGCGAAAAACTGTTTTTT.